This TCR beta chain derives from a study of T-cell reconstitution after alpha-beta-depleted transplantation in children. Study-wide results and limits: Certain patients had high TCRbeta diversity at day 60, and it came from recipient T cells and thymic progenitors that survived. After transplant, at about two months, alpha-beta T cells were reportedly derived from several hundred expanded graft clones.

The CDR3 runs to 15 residues. Germline loops: CDR1 MGHRA, CDR2 YSYEKL. V was trimmed by 1 base and J by 2 bases, leaving 10 bases between them. The TCRbeta library was prepared with unique molecular identifiers. TCRdb itself ran the PCR reads through MiXCR, one entry per CDR3 protein. This table holds nearly 350,000 distinct CDR3 sequences, around 15% found once. This clonotype showed up many times. What it binds is unknown. The sequencing used PBMCs, mostly from graft donor cells, collected 360 days after TCRalphabeta/CD19-depleted stem cell transplant. The receptor's source is a male patient between 2 and 15 years old who had a stem cell transplant for acute lymphoblastic leukemia, so the T cells may come from the graft donor. This chain links TRBV4-1 with TRBJ2-3, with unresolved D. Written as DNA, the CDR3 is TGCGCCAGCAGCCAAGTAAGGAGCTCCACAGATACGCAGTATTTT. This translates into CASSQVRSSTDTQYF.